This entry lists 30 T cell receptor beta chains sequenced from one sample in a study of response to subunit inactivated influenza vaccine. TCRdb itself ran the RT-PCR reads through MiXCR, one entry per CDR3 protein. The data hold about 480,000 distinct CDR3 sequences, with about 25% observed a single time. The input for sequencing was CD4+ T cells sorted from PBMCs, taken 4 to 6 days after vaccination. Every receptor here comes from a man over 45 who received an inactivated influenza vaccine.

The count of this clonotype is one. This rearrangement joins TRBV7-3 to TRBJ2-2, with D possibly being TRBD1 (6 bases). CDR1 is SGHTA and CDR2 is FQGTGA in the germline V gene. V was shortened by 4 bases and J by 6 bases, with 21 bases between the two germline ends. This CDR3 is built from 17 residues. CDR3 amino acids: CASSSAPGTWAPGELFF. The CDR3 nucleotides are TGTGCCAGCAGCTCAGCCCCCGGGACATGGGCTCCCGGGGAGCTGTTTTTT.

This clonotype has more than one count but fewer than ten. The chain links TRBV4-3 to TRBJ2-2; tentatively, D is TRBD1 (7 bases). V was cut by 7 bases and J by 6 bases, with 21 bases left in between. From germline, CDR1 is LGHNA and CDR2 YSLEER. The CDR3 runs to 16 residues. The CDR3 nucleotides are TGCGCCAGCAACTACAAGGAGGGGGCTAGCGCCGGGGAGCTGTTTTTT. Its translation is CASNYKEGASAGELFF.

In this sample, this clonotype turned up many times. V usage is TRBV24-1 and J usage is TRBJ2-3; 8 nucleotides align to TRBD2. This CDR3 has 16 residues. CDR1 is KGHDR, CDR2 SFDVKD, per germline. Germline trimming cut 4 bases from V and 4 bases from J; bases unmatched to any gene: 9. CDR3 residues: CATSDLRSGRADTQYF. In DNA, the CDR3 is TGTGCCACCAGTGACCTACGGAGCGGGAGAGCAGATACGCAGTATTTT.

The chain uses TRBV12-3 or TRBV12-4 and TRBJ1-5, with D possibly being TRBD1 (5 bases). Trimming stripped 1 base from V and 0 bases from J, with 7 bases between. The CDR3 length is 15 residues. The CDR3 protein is CASSLDDSSNQPQHF. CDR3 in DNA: TGTGCCAGCAGTTTAGATGACAGTAGCAATCAGCCCCAGCATTTT.

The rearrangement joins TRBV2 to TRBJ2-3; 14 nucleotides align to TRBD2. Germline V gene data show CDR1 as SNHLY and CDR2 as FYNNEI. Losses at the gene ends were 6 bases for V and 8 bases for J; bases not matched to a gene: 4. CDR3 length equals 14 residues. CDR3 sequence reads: CASSGTSGRGTQYF. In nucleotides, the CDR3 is TGTGCCAGCAGCGGGACTAGCGGGAGAGGTACGCAGTATTTT. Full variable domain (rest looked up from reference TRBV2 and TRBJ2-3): EPEVTQTPSHQVTQMGQEVILRCVPISNHLYFYWYRQILGQKVEFLVSFYNNEISEKSEIFDDQFSVERPDGSNFTLKIRSTKLEDSAMYFCASSGTSGRGTQYFGPGTRLTVL.

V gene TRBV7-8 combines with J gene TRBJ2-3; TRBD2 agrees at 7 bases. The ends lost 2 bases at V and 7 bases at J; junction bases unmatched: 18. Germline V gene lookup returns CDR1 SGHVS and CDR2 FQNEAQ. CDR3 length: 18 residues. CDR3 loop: CASSLSLADPQHVNTQYF. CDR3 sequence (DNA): TGTGCCAGCAGCTTAAGTCTAGCGGACCCCCAACACGTGAATACGCAGTATTTT.

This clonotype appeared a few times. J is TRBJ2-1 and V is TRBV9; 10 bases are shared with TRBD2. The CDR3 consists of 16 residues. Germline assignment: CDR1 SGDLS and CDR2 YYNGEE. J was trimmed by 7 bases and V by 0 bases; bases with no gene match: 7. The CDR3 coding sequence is TGTGCCAGCAGCGTAGGTGGGACTAGCGCGTATAATGAGCAGTTCTTC. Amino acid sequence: CASSVGGTSAYNEQFF.

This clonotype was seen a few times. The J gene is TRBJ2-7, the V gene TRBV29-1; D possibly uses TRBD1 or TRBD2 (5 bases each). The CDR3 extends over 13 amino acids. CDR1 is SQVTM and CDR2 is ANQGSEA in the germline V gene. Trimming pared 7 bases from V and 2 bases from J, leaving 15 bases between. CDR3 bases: TGCAGCGCCGAGACAGACTACACCTACGAGCAGTACTTC. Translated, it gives CSAETDYTYEQYF.

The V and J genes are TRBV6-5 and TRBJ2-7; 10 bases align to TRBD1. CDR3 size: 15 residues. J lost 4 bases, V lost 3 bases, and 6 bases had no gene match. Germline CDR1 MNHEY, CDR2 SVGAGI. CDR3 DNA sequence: TGTGCCAGCAGTTATGGAGGACAGGGGGTTTACGAGCAGTACTTC. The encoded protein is CASSYGGQGVYEQYF.

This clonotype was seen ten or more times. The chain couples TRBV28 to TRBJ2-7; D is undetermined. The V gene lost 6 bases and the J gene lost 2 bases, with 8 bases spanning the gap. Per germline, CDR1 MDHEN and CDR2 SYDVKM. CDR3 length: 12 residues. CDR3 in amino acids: CASRSSPYEQYF. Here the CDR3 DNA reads TGTGCCAGCAGGTCCAGTCCCTACGAGCAGTACTTC. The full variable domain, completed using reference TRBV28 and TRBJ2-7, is DVKVTQSSRYLVKRTGEKVFLECVQDMDHENMFWYRQDPGLGLRLIYFSYDVKMKEKGDIPEGYSVSREKKERFSLILESASTNQTSMYLCASRSSPYEQYFGPGTRLTVT.

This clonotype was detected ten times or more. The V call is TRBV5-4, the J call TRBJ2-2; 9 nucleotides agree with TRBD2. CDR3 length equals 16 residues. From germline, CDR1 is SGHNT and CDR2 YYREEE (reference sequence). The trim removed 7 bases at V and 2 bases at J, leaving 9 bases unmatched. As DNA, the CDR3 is TGTGCCAGCCACGGGGGAGCGGGGGGTAACACCGGGGAGCTGTTTTTT. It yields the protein CASHGGAGGNTGELFF.

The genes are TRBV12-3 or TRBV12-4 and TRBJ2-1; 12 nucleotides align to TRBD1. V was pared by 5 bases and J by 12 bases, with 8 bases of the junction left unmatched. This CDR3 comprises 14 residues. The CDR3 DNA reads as TGTGCCAGCAGTCAACCGGGACAGGGGGCGGTGCAGTTCTTC. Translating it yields CASSQPGQGAVQFF.

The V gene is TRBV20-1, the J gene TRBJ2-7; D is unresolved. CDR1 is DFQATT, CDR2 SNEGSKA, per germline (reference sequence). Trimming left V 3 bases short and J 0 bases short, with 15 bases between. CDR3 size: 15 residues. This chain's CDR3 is CSASLGPPPSYEQYF. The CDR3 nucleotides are TGCAGTGCTAGTCTTGGACCCCCGCCCTCCTACGAGCAGTACTTC.

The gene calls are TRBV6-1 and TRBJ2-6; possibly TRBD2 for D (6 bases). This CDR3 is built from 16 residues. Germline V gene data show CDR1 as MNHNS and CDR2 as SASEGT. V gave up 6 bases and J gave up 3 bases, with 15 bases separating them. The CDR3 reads CASSTGLPRGANVLTF. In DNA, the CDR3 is TGTGCCAGCAGCACGGGACTCCCTCGTGGGGCCAACGTCCTGACTTTC.

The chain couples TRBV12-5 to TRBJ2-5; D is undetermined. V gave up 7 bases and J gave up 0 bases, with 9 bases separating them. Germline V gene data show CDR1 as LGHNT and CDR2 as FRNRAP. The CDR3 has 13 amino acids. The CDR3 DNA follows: TGTGCTAGTGCCTTGAGAGACCAAGAGACCCAGTACTTC. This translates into CASALRDQETQYF. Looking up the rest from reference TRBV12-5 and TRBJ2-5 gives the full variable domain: DARVTQTPRHKVTEMGQEVTMRCQPILGHNTVFWYRQTMMQGLELLAYFRNRAPLDDSGMPKDRFSAEMPDATLATLKIQPSEPRDSAVYFCASALRDQETQYFGPGTRLLVL.

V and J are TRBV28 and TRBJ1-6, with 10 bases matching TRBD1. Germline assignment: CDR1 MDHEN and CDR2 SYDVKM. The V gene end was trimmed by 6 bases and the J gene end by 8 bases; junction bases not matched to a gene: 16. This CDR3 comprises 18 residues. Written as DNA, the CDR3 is TGTGCCAGCAGCCGTGACTACCGACAGGGGGCTAGTGATTCACCCCTCCACTTT. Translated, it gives CASSRDYRQGASDSPLHF.

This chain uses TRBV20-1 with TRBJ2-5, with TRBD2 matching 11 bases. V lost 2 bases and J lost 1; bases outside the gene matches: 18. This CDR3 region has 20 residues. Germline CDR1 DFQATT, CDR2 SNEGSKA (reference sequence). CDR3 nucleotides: TGCAGTGCTAGAAGGATAGAACGAGCTGTGGGGACTAGCGGCCAAGAGACCCAGTACTTC. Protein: CSARRIERAVGTSGQETQYF.

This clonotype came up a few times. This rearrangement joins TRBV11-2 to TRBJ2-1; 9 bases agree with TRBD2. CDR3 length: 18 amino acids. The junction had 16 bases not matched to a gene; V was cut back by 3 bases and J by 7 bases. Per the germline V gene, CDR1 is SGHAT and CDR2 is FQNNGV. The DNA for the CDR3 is TGTGCCAGCAGCTTTCCAAGGAGCGGGGGGCCGAGAGGAAATGAGCAGTTCTTC. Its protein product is CASSFPRSGGPRGNEQFF.

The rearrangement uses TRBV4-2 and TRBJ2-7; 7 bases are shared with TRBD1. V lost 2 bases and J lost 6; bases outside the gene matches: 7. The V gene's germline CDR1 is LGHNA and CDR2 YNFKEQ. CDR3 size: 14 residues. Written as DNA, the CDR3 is TGTGCCAGCAGCCAACTACAGGGGATCGGCGAGCAGTACTTC. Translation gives CASSQLQGIGEQYF.

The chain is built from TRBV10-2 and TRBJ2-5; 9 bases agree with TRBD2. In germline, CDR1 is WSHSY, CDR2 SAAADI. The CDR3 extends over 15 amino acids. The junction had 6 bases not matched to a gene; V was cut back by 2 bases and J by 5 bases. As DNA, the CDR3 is TGCGCCAGCAGTGAGCCAGCGGGGGGCGGTGAGACCCAGTACTTC. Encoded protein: CASSEPAGGGETQYF.

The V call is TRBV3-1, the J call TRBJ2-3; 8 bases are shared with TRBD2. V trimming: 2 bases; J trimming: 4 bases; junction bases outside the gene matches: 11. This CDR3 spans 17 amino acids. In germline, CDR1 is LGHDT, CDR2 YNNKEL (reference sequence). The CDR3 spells CASSQTSGGYFADTQYF. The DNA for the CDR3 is TGTGCCAGCAGCCAAACAAGCGGGGGATACTTTGCAGATACGCAGTATTTT.

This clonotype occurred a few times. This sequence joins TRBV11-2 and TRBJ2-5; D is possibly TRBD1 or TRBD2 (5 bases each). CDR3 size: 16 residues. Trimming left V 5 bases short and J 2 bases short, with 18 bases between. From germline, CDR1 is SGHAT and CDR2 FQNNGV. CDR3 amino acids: CASSNKGRRLQETQYF. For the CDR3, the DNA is TGTGCCAGCAGCAACAAGGGACGGAGACTTCAAGAGACCCAGTACTTC.

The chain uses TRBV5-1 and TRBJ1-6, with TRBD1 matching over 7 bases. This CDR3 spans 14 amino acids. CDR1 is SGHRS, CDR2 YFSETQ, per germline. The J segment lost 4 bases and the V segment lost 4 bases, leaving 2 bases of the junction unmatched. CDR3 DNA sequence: TGCGCCAGCAGCGACAGGGTTTATAATTCACCCCTCCACTTT. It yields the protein CASSDRVYNSPLHF.

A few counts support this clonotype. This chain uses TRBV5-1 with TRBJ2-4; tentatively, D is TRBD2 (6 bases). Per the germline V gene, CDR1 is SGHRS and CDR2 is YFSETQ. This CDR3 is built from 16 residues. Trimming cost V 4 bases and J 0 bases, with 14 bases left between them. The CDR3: CASSVDSGLAKNIQYF. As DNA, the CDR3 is TGCGCCAGCAGCGTTGATAGCGGTCTAGCCAAAAACATTCAGTACTTC. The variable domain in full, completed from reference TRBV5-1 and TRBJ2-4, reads KAGVTQTPRYLIKTRGQQVTLSCSPISGHRSVSWYQQTPGQGLQFLFEYFSETQRNKGNFPGRFSGRQFSNSRSEMNVSTLELGDSALYLCASSVDSGLAKNIQYFGAGTRLSVL.

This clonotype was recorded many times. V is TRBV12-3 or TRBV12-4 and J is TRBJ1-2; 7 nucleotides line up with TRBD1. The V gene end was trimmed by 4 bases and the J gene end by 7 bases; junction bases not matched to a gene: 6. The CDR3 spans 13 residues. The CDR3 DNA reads TGTGCCAGCAGTTGGCAGGGGGGCGGTGGCTACACCTTC. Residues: CASSWQGGGGYTF.

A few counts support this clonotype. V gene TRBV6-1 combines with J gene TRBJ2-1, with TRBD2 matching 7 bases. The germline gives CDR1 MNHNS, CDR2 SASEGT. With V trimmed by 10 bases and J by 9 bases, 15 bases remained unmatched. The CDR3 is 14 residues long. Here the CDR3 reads CATKTGRNSAEQFF. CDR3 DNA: TGTGCCACTAAGACCGGGAGGAATTCAGCTGAGCAGTTCTTC.

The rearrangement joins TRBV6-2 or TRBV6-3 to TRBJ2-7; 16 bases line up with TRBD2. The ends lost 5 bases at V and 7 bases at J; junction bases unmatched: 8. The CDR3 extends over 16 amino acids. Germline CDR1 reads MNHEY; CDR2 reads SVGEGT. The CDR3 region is CASSPGLAGGPREQYF. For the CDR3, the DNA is TGTGCCAGCAGTCCGGGACTAGCGGGAGGGCCTCGGGAGCAGTACTTC.

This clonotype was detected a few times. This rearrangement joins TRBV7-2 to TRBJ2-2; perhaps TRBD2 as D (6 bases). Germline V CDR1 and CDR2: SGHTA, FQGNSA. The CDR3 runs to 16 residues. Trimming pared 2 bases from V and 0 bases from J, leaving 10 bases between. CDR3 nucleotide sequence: TGTGCCAGCAGCTTAATGGCGGGGTCGAACACCGGGGAGCTGTTTTTT. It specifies CASSLMAGSNTGELFF. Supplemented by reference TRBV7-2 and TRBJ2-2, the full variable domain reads GAGVSQSPSNKVTEKGKDVELRCDPISGHTALYWYRQSLGQGLEFLIYFQGNSAPDKSGLPSDRFSAERTGGSVSTLTIQRTQQEDSAVYLCASSLMAGSNTGELFFGEGSRLTVL.

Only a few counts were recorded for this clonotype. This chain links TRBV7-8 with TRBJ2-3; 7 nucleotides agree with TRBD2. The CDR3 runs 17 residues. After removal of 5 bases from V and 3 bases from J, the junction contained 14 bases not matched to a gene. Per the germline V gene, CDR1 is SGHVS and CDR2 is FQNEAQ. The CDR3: CASSTYRGEGVTDTQYF. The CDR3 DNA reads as TGTGCCAGCAGCACCTACCGGGGGGAGGGTGTGACAGATACGCAGTATTTT. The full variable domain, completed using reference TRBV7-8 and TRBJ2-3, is GAGVSQSPRYKVAKRGQDVALRCDPISGHVSLFWYQQALGQGPEFLTYFQNEAQLDKSGLPSDRFFAERPEGSVSTLKIQRTQQEDSAVYLCASSTYRGEGVTDTQYFGPGTRLTVL.

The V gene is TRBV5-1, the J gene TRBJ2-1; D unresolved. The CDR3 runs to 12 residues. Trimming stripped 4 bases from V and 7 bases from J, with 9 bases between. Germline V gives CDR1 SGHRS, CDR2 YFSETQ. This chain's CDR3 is CASSISGNEQFF. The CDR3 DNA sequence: TGCGCCAGCAGCATCAGTGGGAATGAGCAGTTCTTC.